Listed here are 27 T cell receptor beta chains from one sample, sequenced in a study of T cells in localized non-small cell lung cancer. The table came from immunoSEQ multiplex PCR; TCRdb's copy has only in-frame clones and leaves some out. This sample carries around 29,000 clones, 90% of them seen once, and the ten largest clones take 0.9% to 1.2%. Sequences were derived from peripheral blood, sampled before any cancer treatment. Receptors were obtained from a woman aged 35 to 69 with stage I lung adenocarcinoma.

V is TRBV27 and J is TRBJ2-2; tentative D call: TRBD2 (6 bases). The CDR3 runs to 18 residues. The ends were cut back, 6 bases at V and 7 bases at J, with 27 bases in the middle. CDR1 is MNHEY, CDR2 SMNVEV, per germline (reference sequence). For the CDR3, the DNA is TGTGCCAGCAGCCCCGGGACTCACTCGATGGGGTCGGTCGGGGAGCTGTTTTTT. This gives the protein CASSPGTHSMGSVGELFF.

The V gene is TRBV4-2, the J gene TRBJ2-4; 10 nucleotides line up with TRBD2. V lost 3 bases to trimming and J lost 0 bases; unmatched junction nucleotides: 8. This CDR3 has 18 amino acids. Germline CDR1 LGHNA, CDR2 YNFKEQ. The CDR3 bases are TGTGCCAGCAGCCAGGTGGTCCTAGCGGGGGTAGCCAAAAACATTCAGTACTTC. It specifies CASSQVVLAGVAKNIQYF.

The genes are TRBV28 and TRBJ2-7; maybe TRBD2 (5 bases). The V end lost 5 bases, the J end lost 5 bases, and 19 bases lay between the germline ends. Per germline, CDR1 MDHEN and CDR2 SYDVKM. This CDR3 spans 15 amino acids. CDR3 nucleotide sequence: TGTGCCAGCAGTCCCTGGACTGGGCCTAACAACGAGCAGTACTTC. Protein product: CASSPWTGPNNEQYF.

The V and J genes are TRBV2 and TRBJ2-3, with 9 bases that match TRBD2. The CDR3 totals 17 residues. Germline V gene lookup returns CDR1 SNHLY and CDR2 FYNNEI. V lost 4 bases to trimming and J lost 4 bases; unmatched junction nucleotides: 12. The CDR3 nucleotides read TGTGCCAGCAGTGCTCCATCACTAGCGGGCCAAGCAGATACGCAGTATTTT. Translating it yields CASSAPSLAGQADTQYF.

The V and J genes are TRBV29-1 and TRBJ1-4; no definite D call. The germline V gene encodes CDR1 SQVTM and CDR2 ANQGSEA. Trimming stripped 7 bases from V and 2 bases from J, with 11 bases between. This CDR3 region has 13 residues. The CDR3 protein is CSAVLGTNEKLFF. The DNA for the CDR3 is TGCAGCGCTGTACTGGGGACTAATGAAAAACTGTTTTTT.

The rearrangement joins TRBV6-4 to TRBJ2-2; tentative D call: TRBD1 (6 bases). V was pared by 6 bases and J by 6 bases, with 11 bases between. Germline V gives CDR1 MRHNA, CDR2 SNTAGT. This CDR3 is built from 13 residues. CDR3 in amino acids: CASRQGGAGELFF. The DNA for the CDR3 is TGTGCCAGCAGACAGGGCGGCGCCGGGGAGCTGTTTTTT.

This chain connects TRBV11-2 to TRBJ1-4; 8 nucleotides match TRBD1. J lost 8 bases, V lost 4 bases, and 9 bases had no gene match. Germline values: CDR1 SGHAT, CDR2 FQNNGV. The CDR3 has 15 amino acids. CDR3 nucleotide sequence: TGTGCCAGCAGCTCACCCGGGACAGGCCTCGAAAAACTGTTTTTT. This gives the protein CASSSPGTGLEKLFF.

The chain uses TRBV6-1 and TRBJ1-5; D gene unclear. V gave up 5 bases and J gave up 1 base, with 9 bases separating them. This CDR3 is built from 14 residues. Germline assignment: CDR1 MNHNS and CDR2 SASEGT. This chain's CDR3 is CASSPGRSNQPQHF. In nucleotides, the CDR3 is TGTGCCAGCAGTCCGGGAAGAAGCAATCAGCCCCAGCATTTT.

The chain links TRBV5-6 to TRBJ1-2, with 8 nucleotides matching TRBD1. The V gene end was trimmed by 2 bases and the J gene end by 0 bases; junction bases not matched to a gene: 3. Germline V lookup: CDR1 SGHDT, CDR2 YYEEEE. The CDR3 runs 15 residues. The CDR3 loop is CASSFTGGANYGYTF. CDR3 in DNA: TGTGCCAGCAGCTTTACAGGGGGAGCTAACTATGGCTACACCTTC.

This chain joins TRBV2 and TRBJ2-7; TRBD1 aligns across 7 bases. Germline lookup yields CDR1 SNHLY and CDR2 FYNNEI. CDR3 size: 14 residues. With 3 bases clipped from V and 0 bases from J, the junction kept 2 bases outside the gene matches. The CDR3 coding sequence is TGTGCCAGCAGTGATCCAGGGGGCTCCTACGAGCAGTACTTC. It is translated as CASSDPGGSYEQYF.

This clone was found once. One junction end disagrees with the germline gene, perhaps due to a read error. This CDR3 reads CASSQWVGCPTSSGDF. CDR3 bases: TGCGCCAGCAGTCAATGGGTAGGCTGTCCTACGAGCAGTGGGGACTTC. The chain has TRBV23-1 and TRBJ2-7; no clear D. TRBV23-1 is an open reading frame whose function is uncertain. This CDR3 has 16 residues.

The genes are TRBV30 and TRBJ1-2; no firm D call. V gave up 1 base and J gave up 6 bases, with 15 bases separating them. Germline V CDR1 and CDR2: GTSNPN, SVGIG (reference sequence). The CDR3 consists of 14 residues. The CDR3 DNA follows: TGTGCCTGGAGTGGAACCGGGCCACCCGATGGCTACACCTTC. This codes for CAWSGTGPPDGYTF.

V gene TRBV6-1 combines with J gene TRBJ2-7; 10 bases agree with TRBD2. The CDR3 is made up of 15 amino acids. Losses at the gene ends were 6 bases for V and 0 bases for J; bases not matched to a gene: 5. CDR1 MNHNS and CDR2 SASEGT come from the germline V gene. The CDR3 region is CASRQAGGSSYEQYF. In DNA, the CDR3 is TGTGCCAGCAGGCAAGCGGGAGGGAGCTCCTACGAGCAGTACTTC.

The chain uses TRBV7-8 and TRBJ1-2; D is ambiguous. Germline CDR1 is SGHVS and CDR2 is FQNEAQ. Trimming left V 1 base short and J 0 bases short, with 3 bases between. The CDR3 is 13 amino acids. CDR3: CASSLGANYGYTF. The DNA for the CDR3 is TGTGCCAGCAGCTTAGGAGCTAACTATGGCTACACCTTC.

The rearrangement uses TRBV27 and TRBJ2-6, with 9 nucleotides matching TRBD1. The CDR3 is made up of 18 amino acids. Germline CDR1 is MNHEY and CDR2 is SMNVEV (reference sequence). J lost 4 bases, V lost 0 bases, and 7 bases had no gene match. In DNA, the CDR3 is TGTGCCAGCAGTTTATCCCGGGACAGGGTCCTCGGGGCCAACGTCCTGACTTTC. Translation gives CASSLSRDRVLGANVLTF.

A single count supports this clone. V gene TRBV5-1 combines with J gene TRBJ2-7; 12 nucleotides agree with TRBD2. The CDR3 totals 19 residues. Germline V gene sequence: CDR1 SGHRS, CDR2 YFSETQ. V lost 0 bases to trimming and J lost 0 bases; unmatched junction nucleotides: 10. The chain's CDR3 is CASSLGPSGGARSSYEQYF. The CDR3 region has the DNA TGCGCCAGCAGCTTGGGTCCTAGCGGGGGGGCACGGAGCTCCTACGAGCAGTACTTC.

The chain is built from TRBV9 and TRBJ2-3; D ambiguous. The CDR3 contains 15 residues. Germline V CDR1 and CDR2: SGDLS, YYNGEE. Deletions cut 0 bases from V and 6 bases from J, with 14 bases between. The CDR3 DNA reads as TGTGCCAGCAGCGTAGGAGGTACATTAGTCGATACGCAGTATTTT. Encoded protein: CASSVGGTLVDTQYF.

The J gene is TRBJ1-1, the V gene TRBV18, with TRBD1 identical over 8 bases. From germline, CDR1 is KGHSH and CDR2 LQKENI. V dropped 1 base and J dropped 4; count of bases not matched to a gene: 5. The CDR3 is made up of 15 amino acids. CDR3 residues: CASSPRQGFGTEAFF. CDR3 sequence (DNA): TGTGCCAGCTCACCACGACAGGGGTTCGGCACTGAAGCTTTCTTT.

This sequence joins TRBV6-5 and TRBJ1-2; 7 bases agree with TRBD1. V shed 6 bases, J shed 6 bases, and the junction held 7 bases outside the gene matches. CDR1 is MNHEY and CDR2 is SVGAGI in the germline V gene. CDR3 size: 13 residues. The CDR3 DNA is TGTGCCAGCAGCCGAACAGGGGTAGATGGCTACACCTTC. This gives the protein CASSRTGVDGYTF.

The rearrangement joins TRBV4-2 to TRBJ1-4; D possibly corresponds to TRBD1 (5 bases). This CDR3 region has 15 residues. The V and J ends lost 1 base and 3 bases respectively, with 9 bases between them. Germline loops: CDR1 LGHNA, CDR2 YNFKEQ. The CDR3 spells CASSQVRGANEKLFF. CDR3 in DNA: TGTGCCAGCAGCCAAGTCCGGGGGGCTAATGAAAAACTGTTTTTT.

This clone was detected once. V and J are TRBV5-6 and TRBJ1-3; D not resolved. The V end was cut by 0 bases, the J end by 0 bases, with 10 bases between. Per germline, CDR1 SGHDT and CDR2 YYEEEE. The CDR3 is made up of 16 amino acids. CDR3: CASSLGAGISGNTIYF. DNA for the CDR3: TGTGCCAGCAGCTTGGGTGCGGGTATCTCTGGAAACACCATATATTTT.

The chain combines TRBV5-8 with TRBJ2-5; D is unclear. V lost 4 bases to trimming and J lost 4 bases, with 8 bases between them. Germline V CDR1 and CDR2: SGHTS, YDEGEE. The CDR3 sequence is 12 residues long. CDR3 region: CASSPRRETQYF. CDR3 coding DNA: TGTGCCAGCAGCCCTCGCCGAGAGACCCAGTACTTC.

For the CDR3, the DNA is TGTGCCAGCAGTTTAAGGACAGGTAGCACAGATACGCAGTATTTT. Its protein product is CASSLRTGSTDTQYF. This chain links TRBV27 with TRBJ2-3; 7 positions match TRBD1. V shed 2 bases, J shed 0 bases, and the junction held 2 bases outside the gene matches. Per the germline V gene, CDR1 is MNHEY and CDR2 is SMNVEV (reference sequence). This CDR3 has 15 residues.

This chain joins TRBV4-3 and TRBJ2-3, with 9 bases aligning to TRBD2. The germline gives CDR1 LGHNA, CDR2 YSLEER. The V and J ends lost 5 bases and 6 bases, in that order; junction bases with no gene match: 6. The CDR3 totals 14 residues. The CDR3 nucleotides are TGCGCCAGCAGCTATAGCGGGAGCGCCGATACGCAGTATTTT. It encodes CASSYSGSADTQYF.

There are a few counts of this clone. The rearrangement joins TRBV11-3 to TRBJ2-1; 12 positions match TRBD2. The CDR3 sequence is 18 residues long. J gave up 0 bases and V 2 bases, and 5 bases lay outside the gene matches. Looked up from germline, CDR1 is SGHNT and CDR2 is YENEEA. CDR3 protein: CASSLLPTSGGSYNEQFF. In DNA form, the CDR3 reads TGTGCCAGCAGCTTACTACCGACTAGCGGGGGCTCCTACAATGAGCAGTTCTTC.

The chain couples TRBV7-2 to TRBJ1-1; D is uncertain. CDR1 is SGHTA, CDR2 FQGNSA, per germline. Trimming stripped 4 bases from V and 0 bases from J, with 9 bases between. CDR3 length: 14 residues. The CDR3 sequence: CASSSTRVNTEAFF. The CDR3 nucleotides read TGTGCCAGCAGCTCAACGCGGGTGAACACTGAAGCTTTCTTT.

This rearrangement joins TRBV19 to TRBJ2-7, with D perhaps matching TRBD2 (6 bases). CDR3 length equals 13 residues. The germline gives CDR1 LNHDA, CDR2 SQIVND (reference sequence). V was shortened by 6 bases and J by 2 bases, with 11 bases between the two germline ends. CDR3 region: CASRRRGAYEQYF. The CDR3 DNA is TGTGCCAGTAGACGGAGGGGCGCCTACGAGCAGTACTTC.